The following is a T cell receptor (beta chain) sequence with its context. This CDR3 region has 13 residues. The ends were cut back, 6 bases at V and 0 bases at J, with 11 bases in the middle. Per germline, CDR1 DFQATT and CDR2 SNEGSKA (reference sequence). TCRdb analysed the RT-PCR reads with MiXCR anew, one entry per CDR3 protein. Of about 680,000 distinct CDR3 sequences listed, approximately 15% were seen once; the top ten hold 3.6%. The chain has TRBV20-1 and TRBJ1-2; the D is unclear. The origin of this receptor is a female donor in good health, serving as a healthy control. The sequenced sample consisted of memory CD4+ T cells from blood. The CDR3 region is CSADQGPNYGYTF. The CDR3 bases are TGCAGTGCAGACCAAGGACCTAACTATGGCTACACCTTC.